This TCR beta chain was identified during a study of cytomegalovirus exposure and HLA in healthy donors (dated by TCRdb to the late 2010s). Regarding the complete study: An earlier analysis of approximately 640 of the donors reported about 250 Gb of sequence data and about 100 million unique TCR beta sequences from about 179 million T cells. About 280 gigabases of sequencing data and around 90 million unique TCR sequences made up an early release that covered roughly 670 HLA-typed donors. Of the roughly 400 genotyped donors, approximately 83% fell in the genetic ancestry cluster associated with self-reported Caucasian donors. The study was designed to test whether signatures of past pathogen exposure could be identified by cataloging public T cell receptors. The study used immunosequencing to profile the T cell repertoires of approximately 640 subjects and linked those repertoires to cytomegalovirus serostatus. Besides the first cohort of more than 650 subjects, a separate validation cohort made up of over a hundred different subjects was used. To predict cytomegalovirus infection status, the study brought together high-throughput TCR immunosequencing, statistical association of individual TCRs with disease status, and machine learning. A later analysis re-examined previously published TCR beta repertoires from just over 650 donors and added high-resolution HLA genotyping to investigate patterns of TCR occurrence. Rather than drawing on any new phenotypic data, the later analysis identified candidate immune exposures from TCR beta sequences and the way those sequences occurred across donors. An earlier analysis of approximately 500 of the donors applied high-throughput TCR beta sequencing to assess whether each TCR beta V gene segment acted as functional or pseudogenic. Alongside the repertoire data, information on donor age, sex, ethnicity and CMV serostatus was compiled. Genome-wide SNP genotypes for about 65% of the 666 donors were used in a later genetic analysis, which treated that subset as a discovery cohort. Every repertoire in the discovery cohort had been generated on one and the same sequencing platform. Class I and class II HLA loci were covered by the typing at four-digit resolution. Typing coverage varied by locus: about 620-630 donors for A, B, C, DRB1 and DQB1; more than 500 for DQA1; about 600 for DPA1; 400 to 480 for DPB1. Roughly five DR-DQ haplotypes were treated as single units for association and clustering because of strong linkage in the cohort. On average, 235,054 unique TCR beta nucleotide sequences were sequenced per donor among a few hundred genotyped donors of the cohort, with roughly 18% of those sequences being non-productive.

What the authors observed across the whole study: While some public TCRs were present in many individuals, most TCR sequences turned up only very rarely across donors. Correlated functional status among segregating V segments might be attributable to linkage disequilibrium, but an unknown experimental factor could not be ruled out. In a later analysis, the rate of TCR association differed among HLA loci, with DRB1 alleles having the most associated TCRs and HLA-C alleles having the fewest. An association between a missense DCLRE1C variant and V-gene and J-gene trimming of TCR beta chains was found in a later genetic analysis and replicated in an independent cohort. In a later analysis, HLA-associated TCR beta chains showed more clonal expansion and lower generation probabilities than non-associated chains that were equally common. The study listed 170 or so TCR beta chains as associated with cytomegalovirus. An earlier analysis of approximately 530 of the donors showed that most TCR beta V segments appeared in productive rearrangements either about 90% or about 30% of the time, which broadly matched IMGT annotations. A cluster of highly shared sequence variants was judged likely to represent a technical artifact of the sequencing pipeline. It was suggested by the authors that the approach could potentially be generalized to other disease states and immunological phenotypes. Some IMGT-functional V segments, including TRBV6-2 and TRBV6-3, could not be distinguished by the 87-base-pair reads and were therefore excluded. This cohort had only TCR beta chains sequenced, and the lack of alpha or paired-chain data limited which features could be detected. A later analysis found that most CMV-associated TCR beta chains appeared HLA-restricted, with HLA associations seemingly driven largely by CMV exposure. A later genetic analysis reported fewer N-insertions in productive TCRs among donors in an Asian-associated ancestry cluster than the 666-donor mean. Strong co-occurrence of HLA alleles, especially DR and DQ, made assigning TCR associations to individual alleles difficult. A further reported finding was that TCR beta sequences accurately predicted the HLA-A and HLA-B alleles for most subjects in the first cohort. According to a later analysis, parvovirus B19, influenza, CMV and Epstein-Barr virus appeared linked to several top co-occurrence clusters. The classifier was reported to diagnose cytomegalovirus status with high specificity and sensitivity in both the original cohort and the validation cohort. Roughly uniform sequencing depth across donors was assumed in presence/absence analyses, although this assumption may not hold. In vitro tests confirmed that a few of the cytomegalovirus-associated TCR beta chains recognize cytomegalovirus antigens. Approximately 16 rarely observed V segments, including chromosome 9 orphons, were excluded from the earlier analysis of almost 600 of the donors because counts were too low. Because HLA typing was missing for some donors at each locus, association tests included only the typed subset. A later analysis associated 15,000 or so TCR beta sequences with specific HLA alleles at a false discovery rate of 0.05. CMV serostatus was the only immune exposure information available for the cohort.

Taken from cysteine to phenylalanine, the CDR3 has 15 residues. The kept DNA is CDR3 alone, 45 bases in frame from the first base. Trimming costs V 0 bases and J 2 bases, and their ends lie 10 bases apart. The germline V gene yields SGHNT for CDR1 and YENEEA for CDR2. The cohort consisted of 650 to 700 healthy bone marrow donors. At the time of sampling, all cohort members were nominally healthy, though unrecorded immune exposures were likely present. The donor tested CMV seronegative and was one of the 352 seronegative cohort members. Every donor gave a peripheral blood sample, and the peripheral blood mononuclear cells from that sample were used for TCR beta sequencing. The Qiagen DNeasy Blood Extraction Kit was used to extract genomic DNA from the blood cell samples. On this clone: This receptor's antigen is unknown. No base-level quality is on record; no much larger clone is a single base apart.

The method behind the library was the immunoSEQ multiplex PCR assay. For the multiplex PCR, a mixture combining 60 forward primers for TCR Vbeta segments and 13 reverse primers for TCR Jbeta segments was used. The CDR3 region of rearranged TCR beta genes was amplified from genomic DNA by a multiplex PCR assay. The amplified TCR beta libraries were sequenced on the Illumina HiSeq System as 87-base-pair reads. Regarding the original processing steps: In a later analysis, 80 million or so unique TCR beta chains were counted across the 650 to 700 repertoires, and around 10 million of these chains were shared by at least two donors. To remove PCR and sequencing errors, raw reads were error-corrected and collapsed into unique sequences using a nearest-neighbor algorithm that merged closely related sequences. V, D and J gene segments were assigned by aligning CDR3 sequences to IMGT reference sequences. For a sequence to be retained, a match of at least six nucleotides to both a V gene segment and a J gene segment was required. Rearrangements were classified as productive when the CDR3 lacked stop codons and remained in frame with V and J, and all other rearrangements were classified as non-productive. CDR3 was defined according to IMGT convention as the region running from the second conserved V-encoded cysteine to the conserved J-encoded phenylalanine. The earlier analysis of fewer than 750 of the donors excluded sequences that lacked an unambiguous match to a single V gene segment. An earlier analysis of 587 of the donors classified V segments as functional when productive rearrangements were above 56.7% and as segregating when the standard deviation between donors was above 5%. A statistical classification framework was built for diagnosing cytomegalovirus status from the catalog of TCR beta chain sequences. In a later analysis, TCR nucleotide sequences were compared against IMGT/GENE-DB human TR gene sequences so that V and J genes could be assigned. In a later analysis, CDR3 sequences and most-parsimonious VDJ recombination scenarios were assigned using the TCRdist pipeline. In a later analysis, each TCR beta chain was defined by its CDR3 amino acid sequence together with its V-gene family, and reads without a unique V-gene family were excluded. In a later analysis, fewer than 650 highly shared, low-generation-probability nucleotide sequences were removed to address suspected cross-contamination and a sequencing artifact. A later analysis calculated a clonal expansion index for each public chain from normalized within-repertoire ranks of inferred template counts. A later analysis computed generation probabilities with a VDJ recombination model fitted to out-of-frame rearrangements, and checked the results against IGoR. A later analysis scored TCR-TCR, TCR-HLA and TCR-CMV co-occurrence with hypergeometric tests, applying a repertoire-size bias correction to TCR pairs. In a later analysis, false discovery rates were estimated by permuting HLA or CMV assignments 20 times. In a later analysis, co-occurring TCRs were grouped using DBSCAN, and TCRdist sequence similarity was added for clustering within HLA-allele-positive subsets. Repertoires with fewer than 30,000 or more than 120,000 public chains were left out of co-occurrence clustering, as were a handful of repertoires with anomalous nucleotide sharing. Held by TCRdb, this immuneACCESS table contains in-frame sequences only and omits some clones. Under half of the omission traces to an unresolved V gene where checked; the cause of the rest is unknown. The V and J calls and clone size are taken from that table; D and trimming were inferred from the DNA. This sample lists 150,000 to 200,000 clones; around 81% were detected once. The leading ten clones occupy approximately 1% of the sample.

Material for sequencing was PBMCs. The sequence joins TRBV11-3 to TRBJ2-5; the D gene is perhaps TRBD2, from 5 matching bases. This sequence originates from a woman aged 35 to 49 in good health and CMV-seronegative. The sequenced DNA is TGTGCCAGCAGCTTAGATCGGAGGCGTCAAGAGACCCAGTACTTC. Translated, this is CASSLDRRRQETQYF.